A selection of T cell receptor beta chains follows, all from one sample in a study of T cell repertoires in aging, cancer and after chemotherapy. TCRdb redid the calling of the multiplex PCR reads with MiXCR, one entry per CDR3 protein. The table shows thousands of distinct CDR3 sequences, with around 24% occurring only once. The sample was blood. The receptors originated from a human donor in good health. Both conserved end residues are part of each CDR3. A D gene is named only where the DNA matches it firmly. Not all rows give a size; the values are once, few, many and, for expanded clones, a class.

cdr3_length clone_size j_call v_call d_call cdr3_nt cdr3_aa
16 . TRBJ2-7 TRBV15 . TGTGCCACCAGCAGAGATTTCAGGACCGACTCCTACGAGCAGTACTTC CATSRDFRTDSYEQYF
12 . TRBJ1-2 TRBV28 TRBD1 TGTGCCACCAGGACAGGGGACTATGGCTACACCTTC CATRTGDYGYTF
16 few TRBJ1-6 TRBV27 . TGTGCCAGCAGTTTATCGTCAGGCCCCTCTGATTTCCCCCTCCACTTT CASSLSSGPSDFPLHF
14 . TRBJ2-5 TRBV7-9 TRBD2 TGTGCCAGCAGCCAGACTAGCGCCCAAGAGACCCAGTACTTC CASSQTSAQETQYF
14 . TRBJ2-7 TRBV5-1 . TGCGCCAGCAGCTTGGAGGGTTTCTCCTACGAGCAGTACTTC CASSLEGFSYEQYF
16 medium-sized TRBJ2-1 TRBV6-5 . TGTGCCAGCAGTTACTCTAGCGGAGCAAACTACAATGAGCAGTTCTTC CASSYSSGANYNEQFF
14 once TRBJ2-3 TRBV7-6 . TGTGCCAGCAGCTTTTTCGGGAGCTCAGATACGCAGTATTTT CASSFFGSSDTQYF
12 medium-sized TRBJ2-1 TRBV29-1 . TGCAGCGTTGCTGGCGGAAACAATGAGCAGTTCTTC CSVAGGNNEQFF
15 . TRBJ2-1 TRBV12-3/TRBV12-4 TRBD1 TGTGCCAGCAGTTTGGACAGGGGGCCGAGGAATGAGCAGTTCTTC CASSLDRGPRNEQFF
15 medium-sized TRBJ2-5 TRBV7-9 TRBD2 TGTGCCAGCAGCTTAGCTTTAGCGGGAGGAGAGACCCAGTACTTC CASSLALAGGETQYF
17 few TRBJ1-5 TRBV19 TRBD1 TGTGCCAGTAGTATGATAGGTACCACAGGGGGCAAACAGCCCCAGCATTTT CASSMIGTTGGKQPQHF
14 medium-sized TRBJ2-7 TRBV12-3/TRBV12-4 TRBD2 TGTGCCAGCAGTTTAGGCGGGAGGGGAAACGAGCAGTACTTC CASSLGGRGNEQYF
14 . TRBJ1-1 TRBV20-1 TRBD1 TGCAGTGCAAGAGACAGGGGTTGGTATACTGAAGCTTTCTTT CSARDRGWYTEAFF
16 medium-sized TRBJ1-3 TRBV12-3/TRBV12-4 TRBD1 TGTGCCAGCAGTTGGGGGGACAGGTTATCTGGAAACACCATATATTTT CASSWGDRLSGNTIYF
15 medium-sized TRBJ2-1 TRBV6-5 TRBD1 TGTGCCAGCAGGGGCGCAGGGGGCACCTACAATGAGCAGTTCTTC CASRGAGGTYNEQFF
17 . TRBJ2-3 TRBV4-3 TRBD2 TGCGCCAGCAGCCACTTAATAGCGGGAGTACGCCCAGATACGCAGTATTTT CASSHLIAGVRPDTQYF
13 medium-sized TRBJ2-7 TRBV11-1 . TGTGCCAGCAGCTTTTCACCTTCCTACGAGCAGTACTTC CASSFSPSYEQYF
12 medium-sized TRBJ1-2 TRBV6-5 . TGTGCCAGCAGTTACTCGGGTTATGGCTACACCTTC CASSYSGYGYTF
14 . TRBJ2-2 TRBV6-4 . TGTGCCAGCAGTGAAAGCAGGCAGCCCGGGGAGCTGTTTTTT CASSESRQPGELFF
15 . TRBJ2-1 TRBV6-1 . TGTGCCAGCAGTGCACAGGGAGTCGCCTACAATGAGCAGTTCTTC CASSAQGVAYNEQFF
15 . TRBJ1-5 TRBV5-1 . TGCGCCAGCAGCTTGGATTCGACAGTGGGTCAGCCCCAGCATTTT CASSLDSTVGQPQHF
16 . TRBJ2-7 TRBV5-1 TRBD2 TGCGCCAGCAGCCCTGGGACTAGCGGGAGCAACTACGAGCAGTACTTC CASSPGTSGSNYEQYF
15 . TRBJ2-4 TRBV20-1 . TGCAGTGCTAGTGATGGGGCGCTTGCCAAAAACATTCCGTACTTC CSASDGALAKNIPYF
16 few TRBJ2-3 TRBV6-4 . TGTGCCAGCAGTGACTCAGGGCAGGGGGGCCCAGATACGCAGTATTTT CASSDSGQGGPDTQYF
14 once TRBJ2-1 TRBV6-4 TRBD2 TGTGCCAGCAGTGAAGCGGGGGGGTACAATGAGCAGTTCTTC CASSEAGGYNEQFF
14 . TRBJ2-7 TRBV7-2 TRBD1 TGTGCCAGCAGCTTGGGACAGGGGGCGAGCGAGCAGTACTTC CASSLGQGASEQYF
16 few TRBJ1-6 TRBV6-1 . TGTGCCAGCAGGCCGAGGATTGGGAGGAGTGGTTCACCCCTCCACTTT CASRPRIGRSGSPLHF